This T cell receptor (beta chain) was recorded in a study of CD8 T cells in ankylosing spondylitis. Whole-study findings and limits: Roughly 8 highly homologous variants formed a TCR beta motif that appeared characteristic of ankylosing spondylitis blood. Reportedly, significant enrichment of disease-linked clones occurred in matched ankylosing spondylitis synovial fluid.

Libraries of TCR beta came from quantitative 5'-RACE with molecular barcodes. MiXCR, run by TCRdb on the 5' RACE reads, gives a single entry per CDR3 protein. Among over 400,000 distinct CDR3 sequences listed, 25% to 30% were seen once. As regards this clonotype: Its antigen remains unknown.

The CDR3 covers 17 residues. The ends lost 6 bases at V and 6 bases at J; junction bases unmatched: 13. Germline CDR1 MGHRA, CDR2 YSYEKL. The J gene is TRBJ2-2, the V gene TRBV4-1; 10 positions agree with TRBD2. Sequenced sample: blood, either unsorted or a sorted T cell fraction (not recorded which). This receptor was obtained from a male donor with ankylosing spondylitis. CDR3 DNA: TGCGCCAGCAGTGACGTCGGGCTAGCGGGAGCCCCCGGGGAGCTGTTTTTT. This translates into CASSDVGLAGAPGELFF.